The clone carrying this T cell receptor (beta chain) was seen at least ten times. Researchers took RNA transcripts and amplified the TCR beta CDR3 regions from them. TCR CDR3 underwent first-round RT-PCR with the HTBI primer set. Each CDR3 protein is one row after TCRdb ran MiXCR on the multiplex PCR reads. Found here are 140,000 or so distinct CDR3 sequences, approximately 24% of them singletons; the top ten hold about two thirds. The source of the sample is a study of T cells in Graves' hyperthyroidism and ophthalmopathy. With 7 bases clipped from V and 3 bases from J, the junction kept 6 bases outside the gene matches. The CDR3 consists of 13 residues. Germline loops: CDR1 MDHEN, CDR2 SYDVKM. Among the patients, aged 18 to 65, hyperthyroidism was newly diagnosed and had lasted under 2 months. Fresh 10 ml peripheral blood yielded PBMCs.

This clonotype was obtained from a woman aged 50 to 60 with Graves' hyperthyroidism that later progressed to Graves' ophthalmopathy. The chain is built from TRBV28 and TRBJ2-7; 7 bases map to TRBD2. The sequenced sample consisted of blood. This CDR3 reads CASTPGGSYEQYF. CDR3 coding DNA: TGTGCCAGCACCCCCGGCGGGAGCTACGAGCAGTACTTC.